A selection of T cell receptor beta chains follows, all from one sample in a study of shared clonotypes between healthy human individuals. This table comes from immunoSEQ multiplex PCR, and its TCRdb copy is limited to in-frame clones, with some not included. The repertoire holds approximately 1.9 million clones, with 80% to 95% as singletons. Sequenced: naive CD8+ T cells from PBMCs. These receptors originate from a man between 18 and 29 years old in good health. Some clones in this sample may be carry-over from other donors' samples. CDR3s include the opening cysteine and the closing phenylalanine or tryptophan. A D gene is named only where the DNA matches it firmly. For some rows the clone size is stated as once, few or many, or as a class when expanded; others skip it.

TGCGCCAGCAGCCAAGATGGCGGGAGAGGCAATGAGCAGTTCTTC | CASSQDGGRGNEQFF | TRBJ2-1 | TRBD2 | TRBV4-3 | .
TGTGCCAGCAGCAAAGAGGGGACCTACCGAAGGCGGAATGAAAAACTGTTTTTT | CASSKEGTYRRRNEKLFF | TRBJ1-4 | . | TRBV21-1 | .
TGTGCCAGCAGCTTGATGGGTTACGGGAACCTGAACACTGAAGCTTTCTTT | CASSLMGYGNLNTEAFF | TRBJ1-1 | . | TRBV5-4 | .
TGCGCCAGCAGCCAAGGGACAGGGGCCAACACTGAAGCTTTCTTT | CASSQGTGANTEAFF | TRBJ1-1 | TRBD1 | TRBV4-1 | few
TGCGCCAGCAGCTTCCTAAAGCGGGAGGAGGGAGAGACCCAGTACTTC | CASSFLKREEGETQYF | TRBJ2-5 | TRBD2 | TRBV5-1 | .
TGTGCCAGCAGTTTGGAGGGACAGGGGTGGTTCAACACTGAAGCTTTCTTT | CASSLEGQGWFNTEAFF | TRBJ1-1 | TRBD1 | TRBV28 | .
TGTGCCAGCGGCGAGACAGGGTGGCACACTGAAGCTTTCTTT | CASGETGWHTEAFF | TRBJ1-1 | TRBD1 | TRBV27 | .
TGTGCCAGCAGCGTAGTAGCGGCCGGGGAGCTGTTTTTT | CASSVVAAGELFF | TRBJ2-2 | . | TRBV9 | .
TGTGCCAGCAGTTTCGGGGGAGAGAGCTACGAGCAGTACTTC | CASSFGGESYEQYF | TRBJ2-7 | . | TRBV27 | .
TGTGCCAGCAGTGAAGGGCCAGGGCCCTACGTTGGCATTCAGTACTTC | CASSEGPGPYVGIQYF | TRBJ2-4 | . | TRBV6-1 | .
TGTGCCAGCTCACCACCATACGGGGAGCATACAGATACGCAGTATTTT | CASSPPYGEHTDTQYF | TRBJ2-3 | . | TRBV18 | .
TGTGCCAGTAGTATGGGACTAGCGCCCTCCGACTACGAGCAGTACTTC | CASSMGLAPSDYEQYF | TRBJ2-7 | TRBD2 | TRBV19 | .